Given below is one T cell receptor beta chain in context. This sample also contains other DNA sequences that code for the same CDR3. Individuals aged about 18 to 89 years were recruited from some 26 US areas. In the original workflow: Reference gene primer amplification gave estimated nucleated cell counts. TCRdb's copy holds only in-frame clones and misses some; the assay was immunoSEQ multiplex PCR. The D gene and trimming were derived from the DNA, and the V and J assignments and clone size from that table. Here the sample spans under 450,000 clones, over 80% being singletons. The sample originates from a study of blood T cell repertoires in COVID-19. About the research overall: The study drew acute and convalescent COVID-19 samples from the United States, Italy and Spain. From T cells, B-cell-depleted T cells, or PBMCs came the material, which was cDNA or gDNA.

Trimming cost V 4 bases and J 5 bases; bases outside gene matches: 7. The CDR3 length is 15 residues. In germline, CDR1 is LNHDA, CDR2 SQIVND (reference sequence). Sequencing was performed on PBMCs or T cells enriched from blood (not recorded which). The clonotype was recovered from a woman between 50 and 59 years old who had recovered from COVID-19. The chain couples TRBV19 to TRBJ2-2, with TRBD1 matching 7 bases. DNA of the CDR3: TGTGCCAGTAGTAGACAGGGTTTAACGACCGGGGAGCTGTTTTTT. Protein sequence: CASSRQGLTTGELFF.